What follows are 24 T cell receptor beta chains derived from one specimen sequenced in a study of cytomegalovirus exposure and HLA in healthy donors. PCR used 60 Vbeta primers and 13 Jbeta primers. Data came from immunoSEQ multiplex PCR; TCRdb stores just in-frame clones and leaves some out. Among about 180,000 clones, 79% were seen once, and the ten largest hold approximately 0.7%. Sequencing was done on a sample of PBMCs. Receptor source: a woman between 35 and 50 years old in good health and CMV-seronegative.

The genes are TRBV6-5 and TRBJ1-4; maybe TRBD1 (5 bases). This CDR3 contains 14 residues. Per the germline V gene, CDR1 is MNHEY and CDR2 is SVGAGI. The V end lost 5 bases, the J end lost 3 bases, and 10 bases lay between the germline ends. The CDR3 sequence: CASSAGKANEKLFF. CDR3 nucleotide sequence: TGTGCCAGCAGTGCAGGGAAGGCTAATGAAAAACTGTTTTTT.

The J gene is TRBJ1-4, the V gene TRBV15, with 7 bases fitting TRBD1. Per the germline V gene, CDR1 is LNHNV and CDR2 is YYDKDF (reference sequence). The CDR3 runs to 15 residues. J gave up 8 bases and V 4 bases, and 10 bases lay outside the gene matches. CDR3 coding DNA: TGTGCCACCAGCAAAGATGACAGGGAGGCAGAAAAACTGTTTTTT. This sequence encodes CATSKDDREAEKLFF. The variable domain in full, completed from reference TRBV15 and TRBJ1-4, reads DAMVIQNPRYQVTQFGKPVTLSCSQTLNHNVMYWYQQKSSQAPKLLFHYYDKDFNNEADTPDNFQSRRPNTSFCFLDIRSPGLGDTAMYLCATSKDDREAEKLFFGSGTQLSVL.

This chain uses TRBV27 with TRBJ1-5; 7 bases align to TRBD1. Trimming at V came to 3 bases and at J to 0 bases, leaving 2 bases not matched to a gene. The CDR3 sequence is 15 residues long. The V gene's germline CDR1 is MNHEY and CDR2 SMNVEV (reference sequence). CDR3 nucleotide sequence: TGTGCCAGCAGTTTTCAGGGGGTTAGCAATCAGCCCCAGCATTTT. This encodes CASSFQGVSNQPQHF.

The J gene is TRBJ2-3, the V gene TRBV19; possibly TRBD2 for D (5 bases). The CDR3 has 14 residues. CDR1 LNHDA and CDR2 SQIVND come from the germline V gene (reference sequence). Between the trimmed V and J ends, which lost 6 bases and 3 bases, there was a span of 13 bases. CDR3 protein: CASSPSLGTDTQYF. The CDR3 DNA follows: TGTGCCAGTAGCCCCTCACTAGGTACAGATACGCAGTATTTT.

The chain has TRBV19 and TRBJ1-2; 9 bases are a match to TRBD1. J lost 4 bases, V lost 6 bases, and 6 bases had no gene match. There are 14 residues in the CDR3. The germline V gene encodes CDR1 LNHDA and CDR2 SQIVND (reference sequence). The CDR3 DNA reads TGTGCCAGTAGCCGGACAGGGGCCTTCTATGGCTACACCTTC. Its protein product is CASSRTGAFYGYTF.

The chain combines TRBV2 with TRBJ1-2; 9 bases match TRBD1. CDR3 length: 14 amino acids. Germline V gene data show CDR1 as SNHLY and CDR2 as FYNNEI. The V gene end was trimmed by 3 bases and the J gene end by 7 bases; junction bases not matched to a gene: 6. CDR3 in amino acids: CASSDRDRVIGYTF. The CDR3 DNA sequence: TGTGCCAGCAGTGATCGGGACAGGGTAATTGGCTACACCTTC.

This chain links TRBV18 with TRBJ2-3; 7 positions agree with TRBD1. CDR1 and CDR2 from the germline V gene are KGHSH and LQKENI. Unmatched junction bases numbered 2, after V lost 4 bases and J lost 1 base. The CDR3 has 14 residues. CDR3 sequence: CASSRDRGTDTQYF. The CDR3 DNA sequence: TGTGCCAGCTCACGCGACAGGGGCACAGATACGCAGTATTTT.

The rearrangement joins TRBV28 to TRBJ1-1, with 8 bases that match TRBD1. The V gene's germline CDR1 is MDHEN and CDR2 SYDVKM. V lost 5 bases, J lost 7 bases, and 6 bases stayed unmatched. The CDR3 is 13 amino acids. The CDR3 spells CASSRGTGGEAFF. The CDR3 region has the DNA TGTGCCAGCAGTCGAGGGACAGGCGGTGAAGCTTTCTTT.

The chain employs TRBV15 and TRBJ2-3, with TRBD2 matching 7 bases. The J segment lost 7 bases and the V segment lost 0 bases, leaving 10 bases of the junction unmatched. Germline lookup yields CDR1 LNHNV and CDR2 YYDKDF (reference sequence). There are 16 residues in the CDR3. The CDR3 loop reads CATSRDLGGGGYTQYF. The CDR3 bases are TGTGCCACCAGCAGAGATCTTGGCGGGGGAGGATATACGCAGTATTTT.

The chain uses TRBV19 and TRBJ1-6; D is possibly TRBD1 (6 bases). Germline CDR1 and CDR2: LNHDA and SQIVND (reference sequence). The CDR3 length is 16 residues. Trimming shortened V by 3 bases and J by 5 bases, and 14 bases separated the two germline ends. The CDR3 nucleotides are TGTGCCAGTAGTATGGGCGACAGGTCTAATAATTCACCCCTCCACTTT. Translation: CASSMGDRSNNSPLHF.

The genes are TRBV10-3 and TRBJ2-5; D is possibly TRBD2 (7 bases). Germline V lookup: CDR1 ENHRY, CDR2 SYGVKD. V lost 2 bases and J lost 5, with 15 bases in between. The CDR3 extends over 15 amino acids. The CDR3 region has the DNA TGTGCCATCAGTGAGCGGGAGGCCCAGGGGGAGACCCAGTACTTC. This gives the protein CAISEREAQGETQYF.

The count of this clone is one. The V call is TRBV19, the J call TRBJ2-2, with no clear D. CDR3 length equals 12 residues. The germline V gene encodes CDR1 LNHDA and CDR2 SQIVND (reference sequence). The germline V and J ends were trimmed by 6 bases and 4 bases, with 6 bases remaining between them. CDR3 nucleotide sequence: TGTGCCAGTAGGTCTTCCACCGGGGAGCTGTTTTTT. Amino acid sequence: CASRSSTGELFF.

The J gene is TRBJ2-1, the V gene TRBV7-6; D perhaps matches TRBD1 (6 bases). Germline loops: CDR1 SGHVS, CDR2 FNYEAQ. The CDR3 has 18 residues. V dropped 3 bases and J dropped 8 bases, with 26 bases sitting between them. CDR3 amino acids: CASSFTYRARLKVDEQFF. CDR3 bases: TGTGCCAGCAGCTTCACGTACAGGGCGCGCCTTAAAGTAGATGAGCAGTTCTTC.

The rearrangement uses TRBV4-1 and TRBJ2-1; 8 nucleotides agree with TRBD1. J was trimmed by 0 bases and V by 2 bases; bases with no gene match: 6. Germline CDR1 MGHRA, CDR2 YSYEKL. This CDR3 is built from 17 residues. The CDR3 here is CASSQQDRGHSYNEQFF. CDR3 nucleotides: TGCGCCAGCAGCCAACAAGACAGGGGTCACTCCTACAATGAGCAGTTCTTC.

The chain carries TRBV28 and TRBJ1-2; no clear D. Germline lookup yields CDR1 MDHEN and CDR2 SYDVKM. The ends were cut back, 8 bases at V and 4 bases at J, with 14 bases in the middle. The CDR3 covers 13 residues. The CDR3 loop reads CASANLGSYGYTF. CDR3 nucleotide sequence: TGTGCCAGCGCGAACCTCGGGTCCTATGGCTACACCTTC.

Concerning this clone: Other nucleotide sequences from this sample produce the same CDR3. This rearrangement joins TRBV6-5 to TRBJ1-2; 8 positions agree with TRBD1. Germline CDR1 MNHEY, CDR2 SVGAGI. J gave up 4 bases and V 0 bases, and 4 bases lay outside the gene matches. This CDR3 is 15 amino acids long. The CDR3 DNA reads as TGTGCCAGCAGTTACTCGACAACAGGGGGCTATGGCTACACCTTC. The encoded protein is CASSYSTTGGYGYTF.

The chain links TRBV7-8 to TRBJ2-5; the D gene is possibly TRBD1 (6 bases). Germline V gives CDR1 SGHVS, CDR2 FQNEAQ. This CDR3 comprises 18 residues. Trimming stripped 5 bases from V and 2 bases from J, with 24 bases between. In nucleotides, the CDR3 is TGTGCCAGCAGCCCCCAGGGAGCCGGCAGGGGACAACAAGAGACCCAGTACTTC. This translates into CASSPQGAGRGQQETQYF.

As regards this clone: At one of its ends the junction is not consistent with the germline gene, which may arise from a read error. The V and J genes are TRBV5-8 and TRBJ1-2; D gene ambiguous. This CDR3 has 12 residues. Germline V lookup: CDR1 SGHTS, CDR2 YDEGEE. As DNA, the CDR3 is TGTGCCAGCAGCTTGCCCCCCGCGGGTTTGCTCTTC. Translating it yields CASSLPPAGLLF. Using reference TRBV5-8 and TRBJ1-2 for the parts outside the CDR3, the full variable domain is EAGVTQSPTHLIKTRGQQATLRCSPISGHTSVYWYQQALGLGLQFLLWYDEGEERNRGNFPPRFSGRQFPNYSSELNVNALELEDSALYLCASSLPPAGLLFGSGTRLTVV.

J is TRBJ2-1 and V is TRBV30; D gene ambiguous. CDR3 length: 13 amino acids. Germline CDR1 reads GTSNPN; CDR2 reads SVGIG (reference sequence). Trimming removed 0 bases at V and 4 bases at J, with 7 bases between. The CDR3 protein is CAWSVELYNEQFF. CDR3 DNA: TGTGCCTGGAGTGTAGAACTGTACAATGAGCAGTTCTTC.

The genes are TRBV27 and TRBJ2-5, with 11 bases identical to TRBD2. V dropped 5 bases and J dropped 3; count of bases not matched to a gene: 8. The CDR3 is 16 residues long. Germline lookup yields CDR1 MNHEY and CDR2 SMNVEV (reference sequence). The CDR3 loop is CASSPVGTSGKETQYF. CDR3 nucleotides: TGTGCCAGCAGTCCTGTCGGGACTAGCGGTAAAGAGACCCAGTACTTC.

The CDR3 DNA is TGTGCCTGCGGGGTAGCCCTCTCTGGAAACACCATATATTTT. Translated: CACGVALSGNTIYF. The gene calls are TRBV30 and TRBJ1-3, with D hard to call. In germline, CDR1 is GTSNPN, CDR2 SVGIG (reference sequence). V lost 6 bases, J lost 0 bases, and 12 bases lay in between. The CDR3 is made up of 14 amino acids.

This clone was detected only a few times. The chain is built from TRBV4-3 and TRBJ2-7; D ambiguous. V was cut by 0 bases and J by 0 bases, with 6 bases left in between. In germline, CDR1 is LGHNA, CDR2 YSLEER. The length of the CDR3 is 14 residues. The CDR3, as DNA: TGCGCCAGCAGCCAAGAACCAGACTCCTACGAGCAGTACTTC. Translation gives CASSQEPDSYEQYF.

This clone has just a few counts. The chain links TRBV7-9 to TRBJ1-1; 10 nucleotides match TRBD1. The CDR3 totals 15 residues. Germline CDR1 and CDR2: SEHNR and FQNEAQ (reference sequence). V shed 6 bases, J shed 5 bases, and the junction held 9 bases outside the gene matches. As DNA, the CDR3 is TGTGCCAGCAGTTACAGCAGGACAGGGGGGACTGAAGCTTTCTTT. Translating gives CASSYSRTGGTEAFF.

J is TRBJ1-1 and V is TRBV30; TRBD1 might be the D (6 bases). CDR1 is GTSNPN and CDR2 is SVGIG in the germline V gene (reference sequence). The V and J ends lost 0 bases and 3 bases respectively, with 14 bases between them. This CDR3 is built from 15 residues. The CDR3 sequence: CAWSVKGGGHTEAFF. The DNA of the CDR3 is TGTGCCTGGAGTGTAAAGGGAGGGGGGCACACTGAAGCTTTCTTT.